These 13 T cell receptor beta chains share one sample of origin, sequenced in a study of T and B cells in COVID-19 patients. TRB rearrangements were amplified by multiplex PCR with BIOMED2 TRB-A/B primers. Each CDR3 protein gets one entry after TCRdb re-called the multiplex PCR reads with MiXCR. Here the sample spans 2,000 to 2,500 distinct CDR3 sequences, 20% to 25% being singletons. From blood, roughly 240-550 ng of genomic DNA served as TRB template. The specimen sequenced was blood. These receptors were obtained from a human donor with active COVID-19.

This clonotype was observed a few times. The genes are TRBV7-9 and TRBJ1-3; weak D call: TRBD1 (5 bases). Germline lookup yields CDR1 SEHNR and CDR2 FQNEAQ (reference sequence). The CDR3 contains 13 residues. With 2 bases removed from V and 3 bases from J, the gap between germline ends came to 5 bases. The CDR3 spells CASSLQGGNTIYF. CDR3 bases: TGTGCCAGCAGCTTACAGGGTGGAAACACCATATATTTT. The whole variable domain, remainder taken from reference TRBV7-9 and TRBJ1-3, is DTGVSQNPRHKITKRGQNVTFRCDPISEHNRLYWYRQTLGQGPEFLTYFQNEAQLEKSRLLSDRFSAERPKGSFSTLEIQRTEQGDSAMYLCASSLQGGNTIYFGEGSWLTVV.

This clonotype is labeled as large. V gene TRBV5-4 combines with J gene TRBJ2-3; 8 bases are a match to TRBD2. The germline CDR1 and CDR2 sequences are SGHNT and YYREEE (reference sequence). Trimming at V came to 4 bases and at J to 4 bases, leaving 11 bases not matched to a gene. The CDR3 totals 16 residues. The CDR3 here is CASSPTSVGGADTQYF. CDR3 coding DNA: TGTGCCAGCAGCCCGACTAGCGTTGGGGGGGCAGATACGCAGTATTTT.

In its sample, this clonotype was seen a few times. The chain is built from TRBV5-4 and TRBJ1-1, with TRBD1 as a possible D gene (6 bases). CDR3 length equals 15 residues. In germline, CDR1 is SGHNT, CDR2 YYREEE (reference sequence). The V end lost 4 bases, the J end lost 4 bases, and 17 bases lay between the germline ends. CDR3 sequence (DNA): TGTGCCAGCAGCCCTCTAGGGGGAGTGGGCACTGAAGCTTTCTTT. Residues: CASSPLGGVGTEAFF.

This clonotype was seen a handful of times. V is TRBV10-3 and J is TRBJ2-7, with D unresolved. V lost 4 bases, J lost 3 bases, and 19 bases lay in between. This CDR3 is built from 16 residues. The germline CDR1 and CDR2 sequences are ENHRY and SYGVKD. DNA for the CDR3: TGTGCCATCAGTGGTGATAGCAGTTTCCCCAACTACGAGCAGTACTTC. This gives the protein CAISGDSSFPNYEQYF.

This clonotype is labeled as medium-sized. The chain links TRBV19 to TRBJ1-5; D gene ambiguous. V lost 3 bases and J lost 0, with 3 bases in between. This CDR3 contains 13 residues. Germline V CDR1 and CDR2: LNHDA, SQIVND (reference sequence). The CDR3 bases are TGTGCCAGTAGTATCTCTAGCAATCAGCCCCAGCATTTT. The encoded protein is CASSISSNQPQHF.

This sequence joins TRBV19 and TRBJ2-3; a possible D gene is TRBD1 (5 bases). The CDR3 is 16 amino acids. CDR1 is LNHDA and CDR2 is SQIVND in the germline V gene (reference sequence). V was shortened by 6 bases and J by 1 base, with 17 bases between the two germline ends. The CDR3 sequence is CASRKGMTKGTDTQYF. DNA of the CDR3: TGTGCCAGTAGGAAGGGGATGACGAAAGGCACAGATACGCAGTATTTT.

This clonotype occurred a few times. The CDR3 nucleotides read TGTGCCAGCAGCGATCAGAGCTCCTATAATTCACCCCTCCACTTT. It yields the protein CASSDQSSYNSPLHF. The chain combines TRBV7-6 with TRBJ1-6; no firm D call. Germline V lookup: CDR1 SGHVS, CDR2 FNYEAQ. V was pared by 5 bases and J by 0 bases, with 8 bases between. This CDR3 spans 15 amino acids.

V is TRBV20-1 and J is TRBJ1-5; a possible D gene is TRBD1 (5 bases). CDR1 and CDR2 from the germline V gene are DFQATT and SNEGSKA (reference sequence). The CDR3 length is 13 residues. The germline V and J ends were trimmed by 3 bases and 5 bases, with 11 bases remaining between them. CDR3 residues: CSARGQGYQPQHF. The CDR3 DNA is TGCAGTGCTAGGGGCCAGGGTTATCAGCCCCAGCATTTT.

This clonotype was detected a few times. The chain links TRBV7-2 to TRBJ1-2; the D gene is possibly TRBD1 (5 bases). This CDR3 is built from 15 residues. The ends were cut back, 5 bases at V and 4 bases at J, with 17 bases in the middle. The germline V gene encodes CDR1 SGHTA and CDR2 FQGNSA. The CDR3 reads CASSADGGATYGYTF. The CDR3 DNA sequence: TGTGCCAGCAGCGCCGACGGGGGAGCTACCTATGGCTACACCTTC.

As to this clonotype: A read error may explain this, as a much larger clone is one base away. The chain recombines TRBV6-5 with TRBJ1-2; no definite D call. CDR1 and CDR2 (germline): MNHEY, SVGAGI. This CDR3 is built from 14 residues. Deletions cut 4 bases from V and 3 bases from J, with 12 bases between. The CDR3 nucleotides read TGTGCCAGCAGTTTAATAGACAAATACTATGGCTACACCTTC. Translated, it gives CASSLIDKYYGYTF.

In this sample, this clonotype turned up a few times. J is TRBJ1-4 and V is TRBV6-5; D is possibly TRBD1 (5 bases). The V and J ends lost 0 bases and 5 bases respectively, with 10 bases between them. This CDR3 has 15 residues. Germline values: CDR1 MNHEY, CDR2 SVGAGI. The CDR3 spells CASSYSFAGNEKLFF. The CDR3 nucleotides are TGTGCCAGCAGTTACTCATTTGCAGGGAATGAAAAACTGTTTTTT.

In its sample, this clonotype is medium-sized. The chain links TRBV6-1 to TRBJ2-1; D ambiguous. The CDR3 is made up of 11 amino acids. The germline CDR1 and CDR2 sequences are MNHNS and SASEGT. Trimming stripped 0 bases from V and 8 bases from J, with 2 bases between. The CDR3 DNA follows: TGTGCCAGCAGTGAAGCCCATGAGCAGTTCTTC. Protein product: CASSEAHEQFF.

This clonotype was seen only a few times. This chain links TRBV20-1 with TRBJ1-1, with 8 positions matching TRBD1. The CDR3 runs 12 residues. V trimming: 6 bases; J trimming: 2 bases; junction bases outside the gene matches: 2. Germline V gene sequence: CDR1 DFQATT, CDR2 SNEGSKA (reference sequence). The DNA of the CDR3 is TGCAGTGCCGGGACAGGTAACACTGAAGCTTTCTTT. The encoded protein is CSAGTGNTEAFF.